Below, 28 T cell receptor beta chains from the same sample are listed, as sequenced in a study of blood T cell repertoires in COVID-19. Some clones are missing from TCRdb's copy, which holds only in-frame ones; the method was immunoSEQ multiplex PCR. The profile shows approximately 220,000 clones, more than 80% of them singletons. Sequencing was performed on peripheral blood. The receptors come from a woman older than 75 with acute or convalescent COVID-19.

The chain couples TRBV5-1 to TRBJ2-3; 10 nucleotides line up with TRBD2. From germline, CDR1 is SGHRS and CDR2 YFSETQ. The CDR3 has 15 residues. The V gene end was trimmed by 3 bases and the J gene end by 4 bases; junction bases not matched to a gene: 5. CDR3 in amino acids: CASSSAGGVSDTQYF. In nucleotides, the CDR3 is TGCGCCAGCAGCTCAGCGGGAGGGGTGTCAGATACGCAGTATTTT.

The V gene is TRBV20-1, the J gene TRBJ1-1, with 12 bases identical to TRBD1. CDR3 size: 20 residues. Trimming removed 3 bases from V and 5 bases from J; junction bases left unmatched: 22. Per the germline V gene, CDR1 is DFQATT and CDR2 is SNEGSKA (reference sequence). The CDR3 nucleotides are TGCAGTGCTAGTTTGGGGCCGGGACAGGGGGCCCAGACCCGGGGGACTGAAGCTTTCTTT. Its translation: CSASLGPGQGAQTRGTEAFF.

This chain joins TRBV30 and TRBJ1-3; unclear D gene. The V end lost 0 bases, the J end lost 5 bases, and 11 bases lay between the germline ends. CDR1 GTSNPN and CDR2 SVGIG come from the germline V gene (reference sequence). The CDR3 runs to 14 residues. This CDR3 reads CAWSVGLIRNTIYF. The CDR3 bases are TGTGCCTGGAGTGTAGGACTCATAAGAAACACCATATATTTT.

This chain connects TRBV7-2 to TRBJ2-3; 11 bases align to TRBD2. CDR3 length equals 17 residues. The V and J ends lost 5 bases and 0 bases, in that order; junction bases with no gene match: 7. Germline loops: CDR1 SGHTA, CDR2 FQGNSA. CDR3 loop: CASSAQTSGGSTDTQYF. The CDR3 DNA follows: TGTGCCAGCAGCGCCCAAACTAGCGGGGGTAGCACAGATACGCAGTATTTT.

CDR3 loop: CASSYGVGGRSYNEQFF. The CDR3 coding sequence is TGTGCCAGCAGTTACGGGGTAGGGGGCCGATCCTACAATGAGCAGTTCTTC. This chain uses TRBV6-2 or TRBV6-3 with TRBJ2-1, with 7 bases matching TRBD1. The CDR3 has 17 amino acids. Germline CDR1 MNHEY, CDR2 SVGEGT. V was clipped by 2 bases and J by 1 base; unmatched bases: 8.

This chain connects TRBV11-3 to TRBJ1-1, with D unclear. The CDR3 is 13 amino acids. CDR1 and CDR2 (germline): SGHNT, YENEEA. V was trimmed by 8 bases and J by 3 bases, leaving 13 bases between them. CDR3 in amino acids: CASSLTADTEAFF. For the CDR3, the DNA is TGTGCCAGCTCCCTCACAGCCGACACTGAAGCTTTCTTT. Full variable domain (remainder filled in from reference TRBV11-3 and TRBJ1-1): EAGVVQSPRYKIIEKKQPVAFWCNPISGHNTLYWYLQNLGQGPELLIRYENEEAVDDSQLPKDRFSAERLKGVDSTLKIQPAELGDSAVYLCASSLTADTEAFFGQGTRLTVV.

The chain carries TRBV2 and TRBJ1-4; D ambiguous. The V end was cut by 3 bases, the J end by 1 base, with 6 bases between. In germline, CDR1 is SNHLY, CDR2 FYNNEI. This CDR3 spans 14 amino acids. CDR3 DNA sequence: TGTGCCAGCAGTGACGGGGTAACTAATGAAAAACTGTTTTTT. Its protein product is CASSDGVTNEKLFF.

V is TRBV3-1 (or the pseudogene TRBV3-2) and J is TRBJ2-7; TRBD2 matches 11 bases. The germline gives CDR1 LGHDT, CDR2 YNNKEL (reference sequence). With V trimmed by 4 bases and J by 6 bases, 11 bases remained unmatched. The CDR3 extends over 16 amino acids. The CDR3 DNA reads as TGTGCCAGCAGCCCTCACGCAGGGACTAGCGGCCTCGAGCAGTACTTC. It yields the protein CASSPHAGTSGLEQYF.

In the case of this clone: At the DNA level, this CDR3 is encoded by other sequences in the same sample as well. CDR3 coding DNA: TGTGCCAGCAGTCCAGGGGGCGAGGGCAATCAGCCCCAGCATTTT. Translated, it gives CASSPGGEGNQPQHF. This chain uses TRBV6-5 with TRBJ1-5, with 8 bases that match TRBD1. Germline lookup yields CDR1 MNHEY and CDR2 SVGAGI. Trimming took 5 bases from V and 2 from J; bases not matched to a gene: 5. The CDR3 totals 15 residues.

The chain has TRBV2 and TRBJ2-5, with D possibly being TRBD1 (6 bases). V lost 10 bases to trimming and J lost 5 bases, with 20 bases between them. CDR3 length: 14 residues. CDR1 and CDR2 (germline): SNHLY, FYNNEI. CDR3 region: CAKGTGLPSETQYF. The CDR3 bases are TGTGCCAAAGGAACAGGGCTACCTTCTGAGACCCAGTACTTC.

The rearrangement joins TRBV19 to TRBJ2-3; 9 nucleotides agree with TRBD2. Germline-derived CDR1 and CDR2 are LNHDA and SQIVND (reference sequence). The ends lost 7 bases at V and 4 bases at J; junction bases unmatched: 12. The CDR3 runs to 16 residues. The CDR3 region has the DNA TGTGCCAGTAATAAGCGGGGGGAAGGAGGAGCAGATACGCAGTATTTT. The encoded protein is CASNKRGEGGADTQYF.

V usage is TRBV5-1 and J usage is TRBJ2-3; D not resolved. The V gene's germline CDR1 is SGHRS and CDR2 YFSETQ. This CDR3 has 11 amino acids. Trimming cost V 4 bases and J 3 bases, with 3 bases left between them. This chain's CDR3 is CASSQTDTQYF. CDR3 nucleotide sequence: TGCGCCAGCAGCCAAACAGATACGCAGTATTTT.

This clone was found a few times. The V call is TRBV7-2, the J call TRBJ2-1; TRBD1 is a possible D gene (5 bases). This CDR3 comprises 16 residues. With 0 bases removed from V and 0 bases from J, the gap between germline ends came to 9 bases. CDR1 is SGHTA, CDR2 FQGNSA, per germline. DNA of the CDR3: TGTGCCAGCAGCTTAGCAGGGGATAGCTCCTACAATGAGCAGTTCTTC. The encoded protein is CASSLAGDSSYNEQFF.

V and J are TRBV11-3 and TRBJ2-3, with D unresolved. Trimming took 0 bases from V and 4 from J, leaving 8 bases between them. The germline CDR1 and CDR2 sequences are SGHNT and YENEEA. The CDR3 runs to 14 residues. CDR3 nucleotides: TGTGCCAGCAGCTTAGATGCGGCACCAGATACGCAGTATTTT. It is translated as CASSLDAAPDTQYF.

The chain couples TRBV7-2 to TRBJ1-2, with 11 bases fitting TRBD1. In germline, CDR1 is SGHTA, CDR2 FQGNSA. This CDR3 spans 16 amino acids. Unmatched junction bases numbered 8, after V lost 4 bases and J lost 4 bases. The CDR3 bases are TGTGCCAGCAGCTCCTCCGGGACAGGGGGGTTCTATGGCTACACCTTC. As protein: CASSSSGTGGFYGYTF. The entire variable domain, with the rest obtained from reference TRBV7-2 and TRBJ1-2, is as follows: GAGVSQSPSNKVTEKGKDVELRCDPISGHTALYWYRQSLGQGLEFLIYFQGNSAPDKSGLPSDRFSAERTGGSVSTLTIQRTQQEDSAVYLCASSSSGTGGFYGYTFGSGTRLTVV.

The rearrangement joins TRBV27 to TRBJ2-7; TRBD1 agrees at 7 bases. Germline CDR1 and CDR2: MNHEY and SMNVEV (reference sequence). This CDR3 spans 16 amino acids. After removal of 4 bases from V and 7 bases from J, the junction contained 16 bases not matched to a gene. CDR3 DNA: TGTGCCAGCAGTTCCCAGGGGGAAAGGGGTGTTTGGGAGCAGTACTTC. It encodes CASSSQGERGVWEQYF.

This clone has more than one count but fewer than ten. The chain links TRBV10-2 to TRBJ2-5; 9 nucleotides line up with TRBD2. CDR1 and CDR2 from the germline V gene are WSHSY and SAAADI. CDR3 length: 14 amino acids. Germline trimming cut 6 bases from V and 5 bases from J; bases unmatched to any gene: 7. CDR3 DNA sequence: TGCGCCAGCAGATTTAGCGGGAGCGGGGAGACCCAGTACTTC. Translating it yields CASRFSGSGETQYF.

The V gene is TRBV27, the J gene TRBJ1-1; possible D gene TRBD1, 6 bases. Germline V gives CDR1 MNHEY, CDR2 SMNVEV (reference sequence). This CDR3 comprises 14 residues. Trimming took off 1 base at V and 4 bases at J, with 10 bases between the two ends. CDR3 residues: CASSLYRVGTEAFF. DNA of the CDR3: TGTGCCAGCAGTTTATACAGGGTGGGCACTGAAGCTTTCTTT.

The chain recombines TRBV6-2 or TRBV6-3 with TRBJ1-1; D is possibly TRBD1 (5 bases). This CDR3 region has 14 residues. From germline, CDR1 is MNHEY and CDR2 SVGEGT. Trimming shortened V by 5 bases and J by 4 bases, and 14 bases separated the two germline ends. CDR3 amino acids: CASSKAGGSTEAFF. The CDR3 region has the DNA TGTGCCAGCAGTAAGGCCGGGGGTTCCACTGAAGCTTTCTTT.

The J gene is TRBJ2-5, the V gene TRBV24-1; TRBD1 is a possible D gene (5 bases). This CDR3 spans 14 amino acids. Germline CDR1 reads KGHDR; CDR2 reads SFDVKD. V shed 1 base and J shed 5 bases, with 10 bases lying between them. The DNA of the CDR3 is TGTGCCACCAGTGATTTAAAGGGGTGGGAGACCCAGTACTTC. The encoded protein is CATSDLKGWETQYF.

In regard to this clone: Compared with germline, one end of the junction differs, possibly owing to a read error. The chain's CDR3 is CASILGGLGGGGPPGEQFF. The CDR3 nucleotides read TGTGCCAGCATTTTAGGGGGCCTTGGGGGGGGAGGGCCCCCCGGTGAGCAGTTCTTC. The J gene is TRBJ2-1, the V gene TRBV28; either TRBD1 or TRBD2 may supply D (7 bases each). CDR1 and CDR2 (germline): MDHEN, SYDVKM. This CDR3 has 19 residues.

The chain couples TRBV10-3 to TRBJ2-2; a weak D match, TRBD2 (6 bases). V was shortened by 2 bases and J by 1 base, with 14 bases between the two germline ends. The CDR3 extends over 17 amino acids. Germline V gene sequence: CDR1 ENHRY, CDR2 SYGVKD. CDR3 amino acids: CAISEGRLAMNTGELFF. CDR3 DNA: TGTGCCATCAGTGAGGGGCGGCTAGCGATGAACACCGGGGAGCTGTTTTTT.

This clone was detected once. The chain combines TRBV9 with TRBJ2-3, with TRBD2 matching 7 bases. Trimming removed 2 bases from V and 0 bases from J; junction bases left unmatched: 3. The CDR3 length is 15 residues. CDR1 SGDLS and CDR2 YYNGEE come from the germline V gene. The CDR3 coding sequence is TGTGCCAGCAGCGTGGGGACTACTAGCACAGATACGCAGTATTTT. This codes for CASSVGTTSTDTQYF.

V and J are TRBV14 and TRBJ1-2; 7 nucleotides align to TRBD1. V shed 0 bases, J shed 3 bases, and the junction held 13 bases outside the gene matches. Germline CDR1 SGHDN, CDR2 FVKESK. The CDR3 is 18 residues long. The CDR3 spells CASSQDPHPDRAYYGYTF. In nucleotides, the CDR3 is TGTGCCAGCAGCCAAGATCCCCACCCCGACAGGGCTTACTATGGCTACACCTTC.

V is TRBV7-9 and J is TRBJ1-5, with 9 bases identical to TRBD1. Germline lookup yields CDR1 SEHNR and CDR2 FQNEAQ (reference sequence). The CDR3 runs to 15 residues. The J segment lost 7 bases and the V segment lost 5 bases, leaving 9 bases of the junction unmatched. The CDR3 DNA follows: TGTGCCAGCAGCACCGGGACAGGGATCGGCCAGCCCCAGCATTTT. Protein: CASSTGTGIGQPQHF.

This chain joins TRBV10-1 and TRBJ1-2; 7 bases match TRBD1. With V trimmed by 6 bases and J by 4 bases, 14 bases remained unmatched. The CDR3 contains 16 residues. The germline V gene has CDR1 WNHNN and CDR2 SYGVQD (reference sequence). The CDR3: CASRNRQGEGAYGYTF. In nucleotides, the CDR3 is TGCGCCAGCAGAAATCGACAGGGCGAGGGGGCCTATGGCTACACCTTC.

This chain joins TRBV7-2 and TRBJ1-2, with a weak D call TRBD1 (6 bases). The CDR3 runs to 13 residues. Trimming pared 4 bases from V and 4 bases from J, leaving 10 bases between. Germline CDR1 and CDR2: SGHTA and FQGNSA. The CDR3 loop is CASSSDRLYGYTF. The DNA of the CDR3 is TGTGCCAGCAGCTCGGACAGACTCTATGGCTACACCTTC.

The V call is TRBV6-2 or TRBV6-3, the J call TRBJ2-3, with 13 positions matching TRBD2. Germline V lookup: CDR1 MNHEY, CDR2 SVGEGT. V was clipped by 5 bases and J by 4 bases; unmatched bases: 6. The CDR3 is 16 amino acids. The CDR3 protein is CASSLGLAGAADTQYF. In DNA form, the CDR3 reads TGTGCCAGCAGTCTCGGACTAGCGGGAGCGGCAGATACGCAGTATTTT.